Detailed here is one TCR beta chain. Data came from immunoSEQ multiplex PCR; TCRdb stores just in-frame clones and leaves some out. This repertoire shows 100,000 to 150,000 clones, 85% to 95% found once; its top ten account for 1.5% to 2%. The sample is drawn from a study of control samples from healthy donors and cancer patients. The sequenced sample was PBMCs. The sequence came from a man between 50 and 59 years old with head and neck cancer.

CDR3 sequence: CASSLSRANSGNTIYF. DNA for the CDR3: TGTGCCAGCAGTTTATCCAGGGCTAACTCTGGAAACACCATATATTTT. The chain combines TRBV27 with TRBJ1-3; tentative D call: TRBD1 (5 bases). CDR1 is MNHEY and CDR2 is SMNVEV in the germline V gene (reference sequence). V was clipped by 0 bases and J by 0 bases, with 9 bases between them. CDR3 length equals 16 residues.